The 30 T cell receptor beta chains below were found in one sample sequenced in a study of beta chain features in type 1 diabetes. Isolated RNA was reverse transcribed in full, so expressed TCRB transcripts were sequenced. Profiling relied on immunoSEQ multiplex PCR, and the TCRdb table lists in-frame clones only, not all of them. The sample yields about 700,000 clones, 13% seen once. Study-wide results and limits: TCRB CDR3s from Type 1 diabetes patients were moderately but significantly shorter in all four CD4+ subsets.

Their antigens remain unidentified. Sample: naive CD4+ T cells from blood. All receptors come from a man aged 18 to 30 with type 1 diabetes.

The J gene is TRBJ1-1, the V gene TRBV6-6; D call uncertain. The length of the CDR3 is 13 residues. V lost 2 bases, J lost 4 bases, and 8 bases lay in between. Germline lookup yields CDR1 MNHNY and CDR2 SVGAGI (reference sequence). CDR3 DNA: TGTGCCAGCAGTTACACGGGGAGCACTGAAGCTTTCTTT. It yields the protein CASSYTGSTEAFF.

In its sample, this clone was seen a few times. DNA for the CDR3: TGTGCCAGCAGCCTGGGGGAGATCTCAAATCAGCCCCAGCATTTT. Amino acids: CASSLGEISNQPQHF. The V and J genes are TRBV13 and TRBJ1-5, with TRBD1 as a possible D gene (5 bases). Germline CDR1 and CDR2: PRHDT and FYEKMQ (reference sequence). V lost 5 bases and J lost 4, with 15 bases in between. CDR3 length: 15 amino acids.

This clone showed up just a few times. The J gene is TRBJ2-2, the V gene TRBV6-5; TRBD1 might be the D (6 bases). The germline V gene has CDR1 MNHEY and CDR2 SVGAGI. CDR3 length: 14 amino acids. V lost 6 bases and J lost 7, with 15 bases in between. CDR3 DNA sequence: TGTGCCAGCAGCCGGGTACTACAGGGCGGGGAGCTGTTTTTT. Encoded protein: CASSRVLQGGELFF.

The chain employs TRBV30 and TRBJ2-2, with D hard to call. The CDR3 is 15 amino acids. Trimming cost V 3 bases and J 2 bases, with 13 bases left between them. Germline V gene sequence: CDR1 GTSNPN, CDR2 SVGIG (reference sequence). CDR3 sequence reads: CAWRSPNDNTGELFF. DNA for the CDR3: TGTGCCTGGAGGAGCCCCAACGATAACACCGGGGAGCTGTTTTTT.

The chain is built from TRBV27 and TRBJ2-7, with 7 bases fitting TRBD1. CDR1 and CDR2 (germline): MNHEY, SMNVEV (reference sequence). After removal of 3 bases from V and 1 base from J, the junction contained 3 bases not matched to a gene. CDR3 size: 14 residues. The CDR3 is CASSLGTASYEQYF. DNA for the CDR3: TGTGCCAGCAGTTTGGGGACAGCGTCCTACGAGCAGTACTTC.

As DNA, the CDR3 is TGTGCCATCAGTGAGTTCGACAGCAACACCGGGGAGCTGTTTTTT. This encodes CAISEFDSNTGELFF. The V and J genes are TRBV10-3 and TRBJ2-2, with D possibly matching TRBD1 (5 bases). This CDR3 has 15 amino acids. Germline CDR1 and CDR2: ENHRY and SYGVKD. V was clipped by 1 base and J by 2 bases, with 8 bases between them.

This rearrangement joins TRBV14 to TRBJ2-7; the D gene is possibly TRBD1 (6 bases). With 3 bases removed from V and 6 bases from J, the gap between germline ends came to 15 bases. The CDR3 totals 14 residues. Germline V lookup: CDR1 SGHDN, CDR2 FVKESK. DNA of the CDR3: TGTGCCAGCAGCCAGTGGACAGTCGCGGCCGAGCAGTACTTC. Residues: CASSQWTVAAEQYF.

This clone was observed a handful of times. The genes are TRBV18 and TRBJ1-1, with D unclear. Trimming shortened V by 6 bases and J by 0 bases, and 11 bases separated the two germline ends. This CDR3 region has 14 residues. Germline lookup yields CDR1 KGHSH and CDR2 LQKENI. CDR3 region: CASSLNQMNTEAFF. CDR3 nucleotide sequence: TGTGCCAGCTCCCTGAACCAGATGAACACTGAAGCTTTCTTT.

This clone turned up a few times. The chain recombines TRBV5-1 with TRBJ1-1; TRBD1 might be the D (6 bases). From germline, CDR1 is SGHRS and CDR2 YFSETQ. Trimming left V 1 base short and J 3 bases short, with 13 bases between. This CDR3 comprises 15 residues. The CDR3 loop reads CASSLTGKPDTEAFF. DNA for the CDR3: TGCGCCAGCAGCTTGACAGGGAAACCGGACACTGAAGCTTTCTTT.

The J gene is TRBJ2-7, the V gene TRBV4-1, with D unresolved. The CDR3 has 16 amino acids. From germline, CDR1 is MGHRA and CDR2 YSYEKL. Trimming took 0 bases from V and 1 from J, leaving 13 bases between them. The CDR3 nucleotides are TGCGCCAGCAGCCAAGATCCGACCGACAAGTCCTACGAGCAGTACTTC. Amino acid sequence: CASSQDPTDKSYEQYF.

In the case of this clone: Other DNA sequences from this sample encode an identical CDR3 as well. V and J are TRBV30 and TRBJ1-1, with D tentatively TRBD1 (6 bases). Trimming shortened V by 1 base and J by 1 base, and 7 bases separated the two germline ends. The V gene's germline CDR1 is GTSNPN and CDR2 SVGIG (reference sequence). This CDR3 spans 13 amino acids. As DNA, the CDR3 is TGTGCCTGGAGTGGGGGGCGGAACACTGAAGCTTTCTTT. Its protein product is CAWSGGRNTEAFF.

There are a few counts of this clone. Other DNA sequences of this sample code for an identical CDR3. The rearrangement uses TRBV7-2 and TRBJ2-3; no definite D call. Trimming took off 5 bases at V and 2 bases at J, with 5 bases between the two ends. The CDR3 spans 12 residues. The germline V gene encodes CDR1 SGHTA and CDR2 FQGNSA. As DNA, the CDR3 is TGTGCCAGCAGCCAATACACAGATACGCAGTATTTT. Protein sequence: CASSQYTDTQYF.

This clone has a handful of counts. The chain couples TRBV4-1 to TRBJ1-1; possible D gene TRBD1, 6 bases. CDR1 MGHRA and CDR2 YSYEKL come from the germline V gene. Between the trimmed V and J ends, which lost 0 bases and 0 bases, there was a span of 14 bases. The CDR3 is 17 amino acids. The CDR3, as DNA: TGCGCCAGCAGCCAAGATTGGGGGGGCGGCATGAACACTGAAGCTTTCTTT. Translating it yields CASSQDWGGGMNTEAFF.

The chain couples TRBV29-1 to TRBJ1-2; D gene uncertain. Germline V CDR1 and CDR2: SQVTM, ANQGSEA. V was cut by 7 bases and J by 3 bases, with 18 bases left in between. The CDR3 sequence is 14 residues long. CDR3: CSADRLPRDYGYTF. CDR3 sequence (DNA): TGCAGCGCCGACCGACTCCCCCGGGACTATGGCTACACCTTC. Complete variable domain (other parts from reference TRBV29-1 and TRBJ1-2): SAVISQKPSRDICQRGTSLTIQCQVDSQVTMMFWYRQQPGQSLTLIATANQGSEATYESGFVIDKFPISRPNLTFSTLTVSNMSPEDSSIYLCSADRLPRDYGYTFGSGTRLTVV.

This clone was seen a few times. The chain uses TRBV6-1 and TRBJ2-3; a possible D gene is TRBD1 (6 bases). Trimming stripped 6 bases from V and 6 bases from J, with 10 bases between. The CDR3 contains 12 residues. Germline CDR1 and CDR2: MNHNS and SASEGT. CDR3 in amino acids: CASRGQGDTQYF. DNA for the CDR3: TGTGCCAGCAGGGGCCAGGGGGATACGCAGTATTTT.

The chain uses TRBV30 and TRBJ2-1; D remains ambiguous. V shed 1 base and J shed 4 bases, with 11 bases lying between them. CDR1 GTSNPN and CDR2 SVGIG come from the germline V gene (reference sequence). This CDR3 is built from 14 residues. The CDR3 region has the DNA TGTGCCTGGAGTGAGGCACTGACATACAATGAGCAGTTCTTC. Translation: CAWSEALTYNEQFF.

About this clone: This specimen includes other DNA sequences encoding the same CDR3. The J gene is TRBJ2-5, the V gene TRBV30, with a weak D call TRBD1 (6 bases). The germline V gene encodes CDR1 GTSNPN and CDR2 SVGIG (reference sequence). Trimming shortened V by 5 bases and J by 4 bases, and 14 bases separated the two germline ends. The CDR3 runs 13 residues. The CDR3, as DNA: TGTGCCTGGTCTGAACAGGGTCCAGAGACCCAGTACTTC. The encoded protein is CAWSEQGPETQYF.

Concerning this clone itself: This specimen includes other DNA sequences encoding the same CDR3. The rearrangement joins TRBV29-1 to TRBJ2-3; either TRBD1 or TRBD2 may fit D (6 bases each). CDR3 length: 13 amino acids. The V end was cut by 5 bases, the J end by 3 bases, with 12 bases between. Per germline, CDR1 SQVTM and CDR2 ANQGSEA. As DNA, the CDR3 is TGCAGCGTTCTCAGGGGAGGAACAGATACGCAGTATTTT. Protein sequence: CSVLRGGTDTQYF.

J is TRBJ1-2 and V is TRBV5-7; D remains unclear. TRBV5-7 is an ORF, with its function uncertain. The V and J ends lost 4 bases and 7 bases respectively, with 11 bases between them. The CDR3 has 12 residues. CDR3 sequence: CASSQIRVGYTF. The DNA of the CDR3 is TGTGCCAGCAGCCAGATACGGGTTGGCTACACCTTC.

This clone turned up a few times. J is TRBJ1-1 and V is TRBV5-1, with D hard to call. CDR1 and CDR2 from the germline V gene are SGHRS and YFSETQ. Trimming took 6 bases from V and 5 from J, leaving 11 bases between them. The CDR3 is made up of 12 amino acids. The CDR3 loop reads CASTFPGTEAFF. As DNA, the CDR3 is TGCGCCAGCACCTTTCCCGGTACTGAAGCTTTCTTT.

In its sample, this clone was seen a few times. The rearrangement joins TRBV5-1 to TRBJ1-5; 7 nucleotides match TRBD1. V trimming: 3 bases; J trimming: 6 bases; junction bases outside the gene matches: 9. Germline lookup yields CDR1 SGHRS and CDR2 YFSETQ. This CDR3 is 15 amino acids long. The CDR3 DNA sequence: TGCGCCAGCAGCTGGGGGACAGAATCGAGTCAGCCCCAGCATTTT. Protein: CASSWGTESSQPQHF. Variable domain in full (rest from reference TRBV5-1 and TRBJ1-5): KAGVTQTPRYLIKTRGQQVTLSCSPISGHRSVSWYQQTPGQGLQFLFEYFSETQRNKGNFPGRFSGRQFSNSRSEMNVSTLELGDSALYLCASSWGTESSQPQHFGDGTRLSIL.

This chain uses TRBV30 with TRBJ1-3, with unresolved D. The CDR3 extends over 14 amino acids. Germline V gives CDR1 GTSNPN, CDR2 SVGIG (reference sequence). V was pared by 0 bases and J by 4 bases, with 10 bases between. The CDR3 sequence: CAWSVQPHGNTIYF. The CDR3 DNA is TGTGCCTGGAGTGTCCAGCCACACGGAAACACCATATATTTT.

This clone came up a few times. Other DNA sequences in this specimen translate into the identical CDR3. The chain links TRBV10-3 to TRBJ2-5; the D is unclear. V gave up 2 bases and J gave up 0 bases, with 4 bases separating them. Germline values: CDR1 ENHRY, CDR2 SYGVKD. This CDR3 has 13 residues. In DNA form, the CDR3 reads TGTGCCATCAGTGAGGGCTACCAAGAGACCCAGTACTTC. This translates into CAISEGYQETQYF.

V usage is TRBV4-1 and J usage is TRBJ2-1; 11 positions match TRBD2. The V segment lost 4 bases and the J segment 7 bases; nucleotides outside the gene matches: 9. Germline V gene lookup returns CDR1 MGHRA and CDR2 YSYEKL. The CDR3 is 16 amino acids. This chain's CDR3 is CASSRPPSGGSNEQFF. CDR3 DNA: TGCGCCAGCAGCCGCCCCCCTAGCGGGGGGTCTAATGAGCAGTTCTTC.

CDR3 residues: CASSKLYEQYF. The CDR3 region has the DNA TGTGCCAGCAGTAAACTCTACGAGCAGTACTTC. The rearrangement joins TRBV6-5 to TRBJ2-7; D remains unclear. The CDR3 totals 11 residues. CDR1 and CDR2 (germline): MNHEY, SVGAGI. The germline V and J ends were trimmed by 5 bases and 3 bases, with 5 bases remaining between them.

The rearrangement joins TRBV6-5 to TRBJ1-2, with D possibly TRBD1 on 5 matching bases. Trimming removed 8 bases from V and 6 bases from J, with 16 bases in between. The CDR3 is 13 residues long. The germline gives CDR1 MNHEY, CDR2 SVGAGI. The chain's CDR3 is CASGADGTDGYTF. CDR3 nucleotides: TGTGCCAGCGGGGCGGACGGGACGGATGGCTACACCTTC.

The CDR3 bases are TGTGCCTGGAGTGTCTGGACAATTGGGTCTACCGGGGAGCTGTTTTTT. Protein: CAWSVWTIGSTGELFF. The chain uses TRBV30 and TRBJ2-2, with TRBD1 as a possible D gene (5 bases). The CDR3 length is 16 residues. Looked up from germline, CDR1 is GTSNPN and CDR2 is SVGIG (reference sequence). V lost 0 bases and J lost 5, with 16 bases in between.

This clone was seen a few times. The chain is built from TRBV10-3 and TRBJ1-6; 8 positions match TRBD1. V lost 0 bases, J lost 7 bases, and 2 bases stayed unmatched. The germline V gene encodes CDR1 ENHRY and CDR2 SYGVKD. The CDR3 is 15 amino acids. The DNA of the CDR3 is TGTGCCATCAGTGAGTCCGACAGGGGCAATTCACCCCTCCACTTT. Its protein product is CAISESDRGNSPLHF.

V usage is TRBV11-2 and J usage is TRBJ1-1; D not certain. This CDR3 spans 14 amino acids. With 1 base removed from V and 1 base from J, the gap between germline ends came to 7 bases. Germline CDR1 and CDR2: SGHAT and FQNNGV. The CDR3, as DNA: TGTGCCAGCAGCTTAGCAATGACGAACACTGAAGCTTTCTTT. Its translation: CASSLAMTNTEAFF.

CDR3 in amino acids: CASSRTDEKLFF. The DNA for the CDR3 is TGTGCCAGCAGCCGGACCGATGAAAAACTGTTTTTT. The chain couples TRBV14 to TRBJ1-4, with D uncertain. The CDR3 has 12 residues. Germline-derived CDR1 and CDR2 are SGHDN and FVKESK. Trimming cost V 4 bases and J 6 bases, with 6 bases left between them.